This T cell receptor (beta chain) was captured by sequencing in a study of T-cell memory formation after mild COVID-19. Study-level findings and limits: While clones contracting from day 15 to 85 were balanced between CD4 and CD8, later expanders leaned CD4+.

TCRdb recomputed calls from the 5' RACE reads with MiXCR, one row per CDR3 protein. The table shows roughly 190,000 distinct CDR3 sequences, with roughly 30% occurring only once. CDR1 is LNHDA and CDR2 is SQIVND in the germline V gene (reference sequence). The germline V and J ends were trimmed by 5 bases and 0 bases, with 11 bases remaining between them. The CDR3 covers 16 residues. This clonotype came up many times. Its antigen is not identified. This clonotype was obtained from an adult woman who had mild COVID-19 (a few samples of this study predate the infection). Cell type and time point are not known. Sequencing was carried out using PBMCs or a T cell subset sorted from them (not recorded which). The J gene is TRBJ2-6, the V gene TRBV19, with D perhaps given as TRBD1 or TRBD2 (5 bases each). CDR3 sequence (DNA): TGTGCCAGTAGTCCCCGGGGCGGCTCTGGGGCCAACGTCCTGACTTTC. The encoded protein is CASSPRGGSGANVLTF.